This passage covers 20 T cell receptor beta chains from one sample sequenced in a study of regulatory T cells in long-lasting Graves disease. Arm-PCR of CDR3 regions and iRepertoire HTBI primers were the basis on which TCR beta libraries were built. TCRdb independently ran MiXCR on the multiplex PCR reads; one entry per CDR3 protein. The table records hundreds of thousands of distinct CDR3 sequences, roughly 22% of them present only once. The time point denotes: persistent/refractory GD, antithyroid drugs over 5 years with positive TRAb. From PBMCs, RNA was extracted and then used to make the TCR library. Sequencing was performed on peripheral blood mononuclear cells (PBMCs), taken when the disease was refractory, from a patient treated with antithyroid drugs. Every receptor here comes from a female donor with Graves disease.

At least ten counts were recorded for this clonotype. The gene calls are TRBV28 and TRBJ1-5; weak D call: TRBD1 (5 bases). The CDR3 has 16 amino acids. Germline V gene data show CDR1 as MDHEN and CDR2 as SYDVKM. Trimming pared 6 bases from V and 4 bases from J, leaving 19 bases between. Written as DNA, the CDR3 is TGTGCCAGCAGATACTATTTGGGGGACCAAAATCAGCCCCAGCATTTT. Translated: CASRYYLGDQNQPQHF. Looking up the rest from reference TRBV28 and TRBJ1-5 gives the full variable domain: DVKVTQSSRYLVKRTGEKVFLECVQDMDHENMFWYRQDPGLGLRLIYFSYDVKMKEKGDIPEGYSVSREKKERFSLILESASTNQTSMYLCASRYYLGDQNQPQHFGDGTRLSIL.

This clonotype appeared a few times. J is TRBJ1-1 and V is TRBV7-9, with a possible D match to TRBD1 (6 bases). Germline lookup yields CDR1 SEHNR and CDR2 FQNEAQ (reference sequence). The CDR3 has 11 residues. With 10 bases removed from V and 8 bases from J, the gap between germline ends came to 14 bases. The CDR3 DNA follows: TGTGCCACAGGGGCACCCTACGAAGCTTTCTTT. It codes for CATGAPYEAFF.

This chain links TRBV7-3 with TRBJ2-7; TRBD2 agrees at 7 bases. V was clipped by 5 bases and J by 1 base; unmatched bases: 8. CDR1 is SGHTA, CDR2 FQGTGA, per germline. The CDR3 has 15 residues. The CDR3 DNA is TGTGCCAGCAGCCTGGGCGGGAGCCCATCCTACGAGCAGTACTTC. Amino acid sequence: CASSLGGSPSYEQYF.

The table lists this clonotype with many counts. The chain links TRBV10-3 to TRBJ1-1; 9 nucleotides match TRBD1. J lost 10 bases, V lost 2 bases, and 17 bases had no gene match. The germline V gene has CDR1 ENHRY and CDR2 SYGVKD. This CDR3 contains 17 residues. CDR3 nucleotides: TGTGCCATCAGTGAGAGGCCAACAGGGGGCGAGTCTGGCGGAGCTTTCTTT. Protein product: CAISERPTGGESGGAFF.

This sequence joins TRBV4-1 and TRBJ1-1; tentatively, D is TRBD1 (5 bases). Germline CDR1 is MGHRA and CDR2 is YSYEKL. Trimming pared 1 base from V and 4 bases from J, leaving 13 bases between. This CDR3 is 15 amino acids long. The CDR3 DNA sequence: TGCGCCAGCAGCCAAGGGGGGACGGGTGGCACTGAAGCTTTCTTT. This codes for CASSQGGTGGTEAFF.

In this sample, this clonotype turned up many times. J is TRBJ1-2 and V is TRBV28, with a weak D call TRBD1 (5 bases). This CDR3 comprises 14 residues. V was shortened by 7 bases and J by 4 bases, with 16 bases between the two germline ends. Germline V lookup: CDR1 MDHEN, CDR2 SYDVKM. CDR3 nucleotides: TGTGCCAGCACCCCCTTTCGGGGCAGCTATGGCTACACCTTC. Translating gives CASTPFRGSYGYTF.

This clonotype came up many times. The V and J genes are TRBV7-3 and TRBJ1-2, with D perhaps TRBD1 (6 bases). Germline assignment: CDR1 SGHTA and CDR2 FQGTGA. This CDR3 has 13 amino acids. Deletions cut 1 base from V and 8 bases from J, with 11 bases between. The DNA of the CDR3 is TGTGCCAGCAGCTTAAACAGGGAGGACGGCTACACCTTC. It is translated as CASSLNREDGYTF.

Ten or more counts support this clonotype. The V call is TRBV7-9, the J call TRBJ1-1; weak D call: TRBD1 (5 bases). The V gene's germline CDR1 is SEHNR and CDR2 FQNEAQ (reference sequence). The CDR3 extends over 14 amino acids. With 2 bases removed from V and 1 base from J, the gap between germline ends came to 8 bases. The CDR3 coding sequence is TGTGCCAGCAGCTTAAGGGGCACGAACACTGAAGCTTTCTTT. Its translation: CASSLRGTNTEAFF.

This clonotype was seen ten or more times. The chain recombines TRBV6-1 with TRBJ2-5; 9 bases map to TRBD2. This CDR3 has 14 amino acids. Trimming cost V 6 bases and J 2 bases; bases outside gene matches: 4. Germline CDR1 is MNHNS and CDR2 is SASEGT. Here the CDR3 DNA reads TGTGCCAGCAGGGTAGCGGGGGATCAAGAGACCCAGTACTTC. Translating gives CASRVAGDQETQYF.

This clonotype was detected a few times. This chain uses TRBV28 with TRBJ2-6, with 9 bases matching TRBD1. Looked up from germline, CDR1 is MDHEN and CDR2 is SYDVKM. This CDR3 spans 20 amino acids. J gave up 0 bases and V 4 bases, and 13 bases lay outside the gene matches. The CDR3 DNA reads TGTGCCAGCAGTTCGCGCCTTGGGACAGGGTTTTACTCTGGGGCCAACGTCCTGACTTTC. Its protein product is CASSSRLGTGFYSGANVLTF.

The chain couples TRBV20-1 to TRBJ2-3, with D perhaps TRBD2 (5 bases). Germline loops: CDR1 DFQATT, CDR2 SNEGSKA (reference sequence). V lost 0 bases to trimming and J lost 0 bases, with 13 bases between them. This CDR3 is built from 16 residues. The CDR3 DNA reads as TGCAGTGCTAGAGATTTAGGCCAGCGGAGCACAGATACGCAGTATTTT. Translated, it gives CSARDLGQRSTDTQYF.

The chain recombines TRBV7-2 with TRBJ2-7; D not resolved. The CDR3 is 19 amino acids. Trimming shortened V by 2 bases and J by 4 bases, and 27 bases separated the two germline ends. Germline values: CDR1 SGHTA, CDR2 FQGNSA. CDR3 sequence reads: CASSLSLGRSSWGSYEQYF. CDR3 coding DNA: TGTGCCAGCAGCTTAAGTTTAGGGCGTAGTAGCTGGGGATCGTACGAGCAGTACTTC.

The table lists this clonotype with many counts. This chain joins TRBV11-2 and TRBJ2-7; TRBD1 agrees at 8 bases. CDR3 length equals 15 residues. J lost 2 bases, V lost 4 bases, and 7 bases had no gene match. Germline values: CDR1 SGHAT, CDR2 FQNNGV. The CDR3 bases are TGTGCCAGCAGCTGGAACGGACAGGGCGCCTACGAGCAGTACTTC. Its protein is CASSWNGQGAYEQYF.

This clonotype was recorded many times. The rearrangement joins TRBV2 to TRBJ1-5; D call uncertain. This CDR3 has 13 amino acids. V gave up 0 bases and J gave up 6 bases, with 6 bases separating them. Germline V gene data show CDR1 as SNHLY and CDR2 as FYNNEI. CDR3 DNA sequence: TGTGCCAGCAGTGAAGCGCGAGGTCAGCCCCAGCATTTT. It codes for CASSEARGQPQHF.

The V and J genes are TRBV5-1 and TRBJ2-7; no clear D gene. Germline CDR1 is SGHRS and CDR2 is YFSETQ. V was pared by 3 bases and J by 3 bases, with 19 bases between. CDR3 length equals 16 residues. This chain's CDR3 is CASSSERPLYGYEQYF. CDR3 nucleotide sequence: TGCGCCAGCAGCTCTGAACGACCCCTATACGGCTACGAGCAGTACTTC.

The V call is TRBV6-1, the J call TRBJ1-5, with TRBD1 identical over 7 bases. Germline CDR1 and CDR2: MNHNS and SASEGT. V lost 0 bases and J lost 11; bases outside the gene matches: 10. This CDR3 has 15 residues. The CDR3 region is CASSEAGTVGSAQHF. CDR3 bases: TGTGCCAGCAGTGAAGCCGGGACAGTGGGATCAGCCCAGCATTTT.

This clonotype was found many times. J is TRBJ1-1 and V is TRBV7-9; no clear D. V was pared by 3 bases and J by 1 base, with 9 bases between. In germline, CDR1 is SEHNR, CDR2 FQNEAQ (reference sequence). This CDR3 has 14 amino acids. CDR3 loop: CASSFYQTNTEAFF. The DNA of the CDR3 is TGTGCCAGCAGCTTTTATCAAACGAACACTGAAGCTTTCTTT.

This clonotype was counted a few times. CDR3: CASTNSGGVNYGYTF. The DNA of the CDR3 is TGTGCCAGCACCAACTCAGGGGGCGTGAACTATGGCTACACCTTC. The chain is built from TRBV7-2 and TRBJ1-2; 8 nucleotides align to TRBD1. Germline V gene lookup returns CDR1 SGHTA and CDR2 FQGNSA. Unmatched junction bases numbered 9, after V lost 7 bases and J lost 2 bases. This CDR3 is built from 15 residues.

This clonotype was detected many times. The junction and the germline gene differ at one end; a read error may be behind it. The chain carries TRBV28 and TRBJ1-2, with 7 bases aligning to TRBD1. Germline V lookup: CDR1 MDHEN, CDR2 SYDVKM. The CDR3 loop spans 12 amino acids. CDR3 in amino acids: CASSPGQLGHTF. The CDR3 DNA follows: TGTGCCAGCAGTCCGGGACAGCTTGGCCACACCTTC.

The genes are TRBV6-1 and TRBJ2-3; tentative D call: TRBD2 (5 bases). The CDR3 length is 15 residues. V was trimmed by 7 bases and J by 2 bases, leaving 16 bases between them. CDR1 is MNHNS, CDR2 SASEGT, per germline. The CDR3 reads CASTHGKGNTDTQYF. The CDR3 nucleotides read TGTGCCAGCACCCACGGGAAAGGGAACACAGATACGCAGTATTTT.